The 23 T cell receptor beta chains in this list originate from one sample, sequenced in a study of response to subunit inactivated influenza vaccine. Using its own MiXCR run on the RT-PCR reads, TCRdb lists one record per CDR3 protein. Here the sample spans over 650,000 distinct CDR3 sequences, under 20% being singletons. The sample was PBMCs from blood, taken 5 days after vaccination. The receptors were gathered from a man aged 50 to 60 who received an inactivated influenza vaccine.

In this sample, this clonotype turned up a few times. V is TRBV7-2 and J is TRBJ2-7, with 8 bases identical to TRBD2. The V gene's germline CDR1 is SGHTA and CDR2 FQGNSA. Trimming cost V 7 bases and J 0 bases; bases outside gene matches: 5. This CDR3 is 14 amino acids long. The CDR3 coding sequence is TGTGCCAGCAACAAGCGGGGGAGCTCCTACGAGCAGTACTTC. Translating it yields CASNKRGSSYEQYF. The full variable domain, completed using reference TRBV7-2 and TRBJ2-7, is GAGVSQSPSNKVTEKGKDVELRCDPISGHTALYWYRQSLGQGLEFLIYFQGNSAPDKSGLPSDRFSAERTGGSVSTLTIQRTQQEDSAVYLCASNKRGSSYEQYFGPGTRLTVT.

The chain links TRBV18 to TRBJ2-5; 8 bases map to TRBD2. V lost 2 bases to trimming and J lost 2 bases; unmatched junction nucleotides: 4. CDR1 KGHSH and CDR2 LQKENI come from the germline V gene. The CDR3 has 15 amino acids. CDR3 in DNA: TGTGCCAGCTCACCATCGGCTAGCGGGCAAGAGACCCAGTACTTC. Encoded protein: CASSPSASGQETQYF.

The chain joins TRBV27 to TRBJ2-5; D not certain. The V gene lost 1 base and the J gene lost 5 bases, with 11 bases spanning the gap. Germline V CDR1 and CDR2: MNHEY, SMNVEV (reference sequence). This CDR3 has 14 residues. CDR3 sequence: CASSLYSIGETQYF. CDR3 DNA sequence: TGTGCCAGCAGTTTATATAGTATTGGGGAGACCCAGTACTTC.

The V and J genes are TRBV12-3 or TRBV12-4 and TRBJ1-2; 7 nucleotides agree with TRBD1. V trimming: 0 bases; J trimming: 8 bases; junction bases outside the gene matches: 6. The CDR3 is made up of 14 amino acids. CDR3: CASSLAEAGGGYTF. The CDR3 DNA is TGTGCCAGCAGTTTAGCGGAGGCAGGGGGAGGCTACACCTTC.

The genes are TRBV10-3 and TRBJ2-7; 9 bases fit TRBD1. V gave up 7 bases and J gave up 1 base; unmatched junction bases: 5. Germline V gives CDR1 ENHRY, CDR2 SYGVKD. The CDR3 has 14 residues. The CDR3 DNA reads TGTGCCATCACCTCCGGGACAGGGTCCTACGAGCAGTACTTC. This sequence encodes CAITSGTGSYEQYF.

The chain has TRBV20-1 and TRBJ2-4; D might be TRBD1 or TRBD2, each matching 5 bases. Germline CDR1 reads DFQATT; CDR2 reads SNEGSKA (reference sequence). Trimming removed 6 bases at V and 7 bases at J, with 19 bases between. The CDR3 sequence is 14 residues long. CDR3 coding DNA: TGCAGTGCCACCACCTCCGGGACGTGGAACATTCAGTACTTC. It specifies CSATTSGTWNIQYF.

Many counts were recorded for this clonotype. J is TRBJ2-5 and V is TRBV24-1; D may be TRBD2 (6 bases). The CDR3 contains 16 residues. Germline assignment: CDR1 KGHDR and CDR2 SFDVKD. V lost 2 bases, J lost 5 bases, and 17 bases lay in between. The CDR3 here is CATSDSSFRAGETQYF. CDR3 bases: TGTGCCACCAGTGATTCCTCTTTTAGGGCGGGGGAGACCCAGTACTTC.

The rearrangement links TRBV25-1 to TRBJ2-1; a weak D match, TRBD1 (5 bases). CDR1 MGHDK and CDR2 SYGVNS come from the germline V gene. Trimming shortened V by 8 bases and J by 0 bases, and 20 bases separated the two germline ends. The CDR3 sequence is 17 residues long. The CDR3 here is CASQTGTGRSSYNEQFF. CDR3 DNA: TGTGCCAGCCAAACTGGAACAGGCCGTTCCTCCTACAATGAGCAGTTCTTC.

V gene TRBV7-2 combines with J gene TRBJ2-3; the match to TRBD2 covers 13 bases. Unmatched junction bases numbered 5, after V lost 5 bases and J lost 3 bases. Per the germline V gene, CDR1 is SGHTA and CDR2 is FQGNSA. CDR3 length: 16 amino acids. The CDR3: CASSAGGLAGTDTQYF. In nucleotides, the CDR3 is TGTGCCAGCAGCGCCGGGGGACTAGCGGGGACAGATACGCAGTATTTT.

V gene TRBV7-9 combines with J gene TRBJ2-6; tentative D call: TRBD1 (6 bases). Germline V gene lookup returns CDR1 SEHNR and CDR2 FQNEAQ (reference sequence). Trimming took off 1 base at V and 2 bases at J, with 9 bases between the two ends. CDR3 size: 16 residues. The CDR3 sequence is CASSLGQGTGANVLTF. In DNA form, the CDR3 reads TGTGCCAGCAGCTTAGGTCAGGGGACTGGGGCCAACGTCCTGACTTTC.

CDR3 residues: CASSIDRLPNTEAFF. The CDR3 nucleotides are TGTGCCAGCAGCATAGACAGGCTCCCGAACACTGAAGCTTTCTTT. The chain links TRBV7-2 to TRBJ1-1; weak D call: TRBD1 (6 bases). The germline V gene has CDR1 SGHTA and CDR2 FQGNSA. The CDR3 totals 15 residues. V shed 5 bases and J shed 1 base, with 14 bases lying between them.

This clonotype was detected ten times or more. The genes are TRBV27 and TRBJ2-5; D assignment may be TRBD1 or TRBD2 (5 bases each). The CDR3 runs 14 residues. The germline V and J ends were trimmed by 3 bases and 5 bases, with 13 bases remaining between them. Germline loops: CDR1 MNHEY, CDR2 SMNVEV (reference sequence). The CDR3 DNA reads TGTGCCAGCAGTTTGTGGGGGAAGGGGGAGACCCAGTACTTC. Protein product: CASSLWGKGETQYF.

This clonotype has just a few counts. The gene calls are TRBV28 and TRBJ2-1; 8 bases line up with TRBD1. The junction had 5 bases not matched to a gene; V was cut back by 2 bases and J by 2 bases. The length of the CDR3 is 16 residues. Germline V gives CDR1 MDHEN, CDR2 SYDVKM. The chain's CDR3 is CASSLRGQGTYNEQFF. The DNA of the CDR3 is TGTGCCAGCAGTTTACGCGGACAGGGTACCTACAATGAGCAGTTCTTC.

In this sample, this clonotype turned up a few times. The J gene is TRBJ2-3, the V gene TRBV11-2; 9 nucleotides align to TRBD2. The V gene end was trimmed by 2 bases and the J gene end by 4 bases; junction bases not matched to a gene: 7. The CDR3 covers 16 residues. Looked up from germline, CDR1 is SGHAT and CDR2 is FQNNGV. DNA for the CDR3: TGTGCCAGCAGCTTAATGTTGGCGGGAGGGGCAGATACGCAGTATTTT. It yields the protein CASSLMLAGGADTQYF. The variable domain in full, completed from reference TRBV11-2 and TRBJ2-3, reads EAGVAQSPRYKIIEKRQSVAFWCNPISGHATLYWYQQILGQGPKLLIQFQNNGVVDDSQLPKDRFSAERLKGVDSTLKIQPAKLEDSAVYLCASSLMLAGGADTQYFGPGTRLTVL.

The chain joins TRBV6-2 or TRBV6-3 to TRBJ2-1; the match to TRBD2 covers 12 bases. CDR1 is MNHEY, CDR2 SVGEGT, per germline. Trimming cost V 6 bases and J 3 bases; bases outside gene matches: 9. CDR3 length: 17 amino acids. CDR3 region: CASSRTSGAAGYNEQFF. DNA of the CDR3: TGTGCCAGCAGCAGGACTAGCGGGGCTGCCGGCTACAATGAGCAGTTCTTC.

The rearrangement joins TRBV4-2 to TRBJ2-1; 10 nucleotides line up with TRBD1. V was pared by 1 base and J by 9 bases, with 6 bases of the junction left unmatched. The V gene's germline CDR1 is LGHNA and CDR2 YNFKEQ. This CDR3 comprises 15 residues. The CDR3 sequence: CASSQVGTGAGEQFF. The DNA of the CDR3 is TGTGCCAGCAGCCAAGTAGGGACAGGGGCTGGTGAGCAGTTCTTC.

Only a few counts were recorded for this clonotype. This chain connects TRBV7-2 to TRBJ2-5, with D tentatively TRBD1 or TRBD2 (6 bases each). The V end lost 1 base, the J end lost 0 bases, and 12 bases lay between the germline ends. Germline values: CDR1 SGHTA, CDR2 FQGNSA. This CDR3 has 16 amino acids. The DNA for the CDR3 is TGTGCCAGCAGCTTAGATGGCGGGACATACCAAGAGACCCAGTACTTC. It specifies CASSLDGGTYQETQYF.

The chain combines TRBV20-1 with TRBJ2-5; possible D gene TRBD1, 5 bases. The CDR3 spans 15 residues. Germline V gene data show CDR1 as DFQATT and CDR2 as SNEGSKA (reference sequence). Trimming stripped 6 bases from V and 1 base from J, with 18 bases between. CDR3 nucleotide sequence: TGCAGTGCCCGTCCAGGGCAGGCCTCCCAAGAGACCCAGTACTTC. The encoded protein is CSARPGQASQETQYF.

In its sample, this clonotype was seen a few times. The genes are TRBV20-1 and TRBJ2-7; 8 positions agree with TRBD2. Unmatched junction bases numbered 13, after V lost 6 bases and J lost 6 bases. This CDR3 has 14 residues. Per germline, CDR1 DFQATT and CDR2 SNEGSKA (reference sequence). The CDR3 sequence: CSAPLRTSKAEQYF. The CDR3 nucleotides read TGCAGTGCCCCCTTGCGGACTAGCAAAGCCGAGCAGTACTTC.

CDR3 sequence (DNA): TGTGCCAGCAGCTTAGGGAACGTACATGGCGGGCAGTATTTT. This gives the protein CASSLGNVHGGQYF. The chain recombines TRBV7-2 with TRBJ2-3, with D unresolved. Trimming cost V 1 base and J 11 bases, with 16 bases left between them. The CDR3 sequence is 14 residues long. CDR1 and CDR2 (germline): SGHTA, FQGNSA.

The table lists this clonotype with many counts. The chain links TRBV7-2 to TRBJ2-1; 12 nucleotides match TRBD2. Germline CDR1 and CDR2: SGHTA and FQGNSA. The CDR3 totals 14 residues. After removal of 3 bases from V and 8 bases from J, the junction contained 2 bases not matched to a gene. The CDR3 bases are TGTGCCAGCAGCTTCCTAGCGGGGGGGCATGAGCAGTTCTTC. It codes for CASSFLAGGHEQFF.

This clonotype was detected a few times. The V and J genes are TRBV5-1 and TRBJ2-1; D unresolved. The CDR3 spans 12 residues. Trimming removed 1 base from V and 7 bases from J, with 6 bases in between. CDR1 SGHRS and CDR2 YFSETQ come from the germline V gene. CDR3 residues: CASSLLQNEQFF. The CDR3 nucleotides read TGCGCCAGCAGCTTGTTACAGAATGAGCAGTTCTTC.

The rearrangement joins TRBV7-9 to TRBJ2-7, with TRBD1 identical over 7 bases. CDR1 is SEHNR and CDR2 is FQNEAQ in the germline V gene (reference sequence). Trimming took 6 bases from V and 0 from J; bases not matched to a gene: 8. The CDR3 totals 15 residues. CDR3 loop: CASSQTGTSSYEQYF. Here the CDR3 DNA reads TGTGCCAGCAGTCAGACAGGGACGAGCTCCTACGAGCAGTACTTC.